The 32 T cell receptor beta chains below come from one sample, sequenced in a study of chemoradiotherapy in HPV16-positive cancers. Only in-frame clones appear in the TCRdb table, and some are missing; sequencing was by immunoSEQ multiplex PCR. The table records around 20,000 clones, over 85% of them present only once. This specimen was blood, taken from a patient who underwent chemoradiotherapy. These receptors originate from a human donor with HPV-associated anogenital cancer.

This rearrangement joins TRBV11-1 to TRBJ2-1, with TRBD2 identical over 10 bases. The V gene's germline CDR1 is SGHAT and CDR2 FQDESV (reference sequence). The CDR3 spans 16 residues. V dropped 2 bases and J dropped 2; count of bases not matched to a gene: 3. The chain's CDR3 is CASSLWSGGAYNEQFF. DNA of the CDR3: TGTGCCAGCAGCTTATGGAGCGGGGGGGCCTACAATGAGCAGTTCTTC.

The chain joins TRBV15 to TRBJ2-7, with D possibly TRBD1 on 5 matching bases. The CDR3 is 14 residues long. CDR1 is LNHNV and CDR2 is YYDKDF in the germline V gene (reference sequence). Trimming removed 3 bases from V and 3 bases from J, with 12 bases in between. CDR3 protein: CATSSSPGYYEQYF. The CDR3 nucleotides read TGTGCCACCAGCAGCTCCCCAGGGTACTACGAGCAGTACTTC.

The CDR3 DNA sequence: TGCGCCAGCAGCCCACCAAGACAGGGTCGTTGTTGCTACGAGCAGTACGTC. Residues: CASSPPRQGRCCYEQYV. The chain combines TRBV5-1 with TRBJ2-7; 7 bases agree with TRBD1. From germline, CDR1 is SGHRS and CDR2 YFSETQ. The CDR3 has 17 amino acids. V gave up 4 bases and J gave up 3 bases; unmatched junction bases: 16.

The chain uses TRBV10-3 and TRBJ1-1; D unclear. Germline values: CDR1 ENHRY, CDR2 SYGVKD. The CDR3 is made up of 12 amino acids. V lost 6 bases and J 6 bases, leaving 11 bases between the germline ends. The CDR3 DNA sequence: TGTGCCATCAGGCCACTCGAGTCTGAAGCTTTCTTT. It specifies CAIRPLESEAFF.

The genes are TRBV4-1 and TRBJ1-2, with 9 bases that match TRBD1. The ends lost 0 bases at V and 2 bases at J; junction bases unmatched: 4. There are 16 residues in the CDR3. CDR1 is MGHRA, CDR2 YSYEKL, per germline. The CDR3 DNA follows: TGCGCCAGCAGCCAAGATCGCGGACAGGGGAACTATGGCTACACCTTC. The encoded protein is CASSQDRGQGNYGYTF.

The rearrangement links TRBV30 to TRBJ1-5, with D possibly matching TRBD1 (5 bases). CDR1 GTSNPN and CDR2 SVGIG come from the germline V gene (reference sequence). Trimming took off 0 bases at V and 4 bases at J, with 10 bases between the two ends. This CDR3 has 14 residues. As DNA, the CDR3 is TGTGCCTGGAGTGTACAGGATTTGAATCAGCCCCAGCATTTT. This encodes CAWSVQDLNQPQHF.

The chain carries TRBV14 and TRBJ2-7, with 10 bases aligning to TRBD2. J gave up 5 bases and V 2 bases, and 9 bases lay outside the gene matches. This CDR3 contains 16 residues. Per germline, CDR1 SGHDN and CDR2 FVKESK. In DNA form, the CDR3 reads TGTGCCAGCAGCCAACCGGCGGGACTAGCGTTCCACGAGCAGTACGTC. Protein product: CASSQPAGLAFHEQYV.

V and J are TRBV7-9 and TRBJ1-4, with 7 positions matching TRBD1. The junction had 8 bases not matched to a gene; V was cut back by 4 bases and J by 6 bases. Germline CDR1 reads SEHNR; CDR2 reads FQNEAQ (reference sequence). The CDR3 loop spans 15 amino acids. CDR3 amino acids: CASSSRQGIDEKLFF. The CDR3 nucleotides are TGTGCCAGCAGCTCTCGACAGGGAATCGATGAAAAACTGTTTTTT.

This rearrangement joins TRBV18 to TRBJ2-5; D possibly uses TRBD1 or TRBD2 (5 bases each). CDR1 and CDR2 (germline): KGHSH, LQKENI. V lost 2 bases to trimming and J lost 9 bases, with 19 bases between them. The CDR3 runs 15 residues. The CDR3 DNA reads TGTGCCAGCTCACCATTGGGGGACCCAGATCCGGCCCAGTACTTC. Translating gives CASSPLGDPDPAQYF.

The V and J genes are TRBV6-5 and TRBJ2-5; possible D gene TRBD1, 6 bases. In germline, CDR1 is MNHEY, CDR2 SVGAGI. Trimming pared 6 bases from V and 5 bases from J, leaving 13 bases between. The CDR3 runs to 13 residues. The CDR3 nucleotides read TGTGCCAGCAGGGTGGGGGCAGGGGAGACCCAGTACTTC. It encodes CASRVGAGETQYF.

The rearrangement links TRBV13 to TRBJ2-7; D unresolved. Trimming shortened V by 0 bases and J by 7 bases, and 4 bases separated the two germline ends. CDR3 length: 11 residues. CDR1 PRHDT and CDR2 FYEKMQ come from the germline V gene (reference sequence). CDR3 in DNA: TGTGCCAGCAGCTTAGGAGGTGAGCAGTACTTC. Its translation is CASSLGGEQYF.

J is TRBJ2-3 and V is TRBV5-5; 11 bases fit TRBD2. The V segment lost 1 base and the J segment 4 bases; nucleotides outside the gene matches: 8. The CDR3 length is 17 residues. Per the germline V gene, CDR1 is SGHKS and CDR2 is YYEKEE (reference sequence). The CDR3 reads CASSLPPSGGTADTQYF. The CDR3 DNA is TGTGCCAGCAGCTTGCCTCCTAGCGGGGGGACGGCAGATACGCAGTATTTT.

The rearrangement uses TRBV11-2 and TRBJ1-1, with no clear D. This CDR3 contains 16 residues. Looked up from germline, CDR1 is SGHAT and CDR2 is FQNNGV. The V and J ends lost 7 bases and 1 base respectively, with 19 bases between them. The CDR3 protein is CASMDWVGWGNTEAFF. The CDR3 DNA reads as TGTGCCAGCATGGACTGGGTTGGGTGGGGGAACACTGAAGCTTTCTTT.

V is TRBV6-5 and J is TRBJ1-5, with unresolved D. The CDR3 is made up of 14 amino acids. Trimming left V 9 bases short and J 7 bases short, with 19 bases between. Looked up from germline, CDR1 is MNHEY and CDR2 is SVGAGI. CDR3 sequence (DNA): TGTGCCAGTCGCTTAGGTCCGGGAAGGCAGCCCCAGCATTTT. Translation gives CASRLGPGRQPQHF.

This clone was observed once. CDR3 region: CASSVAGGGNSPLHF. CDR3 DNA sequence: TGTGCCAGCAGCGTAGCGGGCGGTGGTAATTCACCCCTCCACTTT. The chain links TRBV9 to TRBJ1-6; unclear D gene. The V end was cut by 0 bases, the J end by 6 bases, with 10 bases between. Germline CDR1 and CDR2: SGDLS and YYNGEE. This CDR3 region has 15 residues.

The V gene is TRBV7-2, the J gene TRBJ2-1; TRBD2 matches 11 bases. CDR1 is SGHTA and CDR2 is FQGNSA in the germline V gene. V lost 5 bases and J lost 6; bases outside the gene matches: 15. The CDR3 totals 18 residues. This chain's CDR3 is CASSLRLAGWEGSNEQFF. CDR3 sequence (DNA): TGTGCCAGCAGCCTGAGACTAGCGGGGTGGGAGGGGTCCAATGAGCAGTTCTTC.

J is TRBJ1-4 and V is TRBV15; D ambiguous. The CDR3 is 17 amino acids. Trimming left V 1 base short and J 8 bases short, with 20 bases between. Germline V gene sequence: CDR1 LNHNV, CDR2 YYDKDF (reference sequence). The CDR3 loop is CATSRVPGYLSGEKLFF. The CDR3 DNA follows: TGTGCCACCAGCAGAGTTCCGGGGTACCTCTCGGGAGAAAAACTGTTTTTT.

This clone was observed a few times. V and J are TRBV6-1 and TRBJ1-5; D is undetermined. The CDR3 totals 12 residues. Germline lookup yields CDR1 MNHNS and CDR2 SASEGT. V was trimmed by 7 bases and J by 0 bases, leaving 4 bases between them. The chain's CDR3 is CASKHSNQPQHF. DNA of the CDR3: TGTGCCAGCAAACATAGCAATCAGCCCCAGCATTTT.

The rearrangement joins TRBV21-1 to TRBJ2-7; the D call in the table, TRBD1, was not verified against the DNA. TRBV21-1 is a listed pseudogene. The CDR3 has 14 residues. The CDR3: CASSYWTGAYEQYF. CDR3 nucleotides: TGTGCCAGCAGCTATTGGACAGGGGCTTACGAGCAGTACTTC.

The rearrangement joins TRBV29-1 to TRBJ1-1; perhaps TRBD1 as D (5 bases). The CDR3 has 14 amino acids. Germline V gives CDR1 SQVTM, CDR2 ANQGSEA. Trimming removed 1 base at V and 5 bases at J, with 14 bases between. The CDR3, as DNA: TGCAGCGTTGAAGGACAGAGCTTGTGGACTGAAGCTTTCTTT. Its translation is CSVEGQSLWTEAFF.

The CDR3 region is CASSEASSSGNTIYF. CDR3 nucleotides: TGTGCCAGCAGTGAAGCATCGAGCTCTGGAAACACCATATATTTT. The chain is built from TRBV6-1 and TRBJ1-3; D unresolved. Looked up from germline, CDR1 is MNHNS and CDR2 is SASEGT. With 0 bases removed from V and 0 bases from J, the gap between germline ends came to 6 bases. This CDR3 is 15 amino acids long.

The gene calls are TRBV30 and TRBJ1-1; the match to TRBD1 covers 7 bases. The CDR3 spans 13 residues. Per germline, CDR1 GTSNPN and CDR2 SVGIG (reference sequence). With V trimmed by 2 bases and J by 3 bases, 3 bases remained unmatched. DNA of the CDR3: TGTGCCTGGAGTAACAGGGGCTACACTGAAGCTTTCTTT. Translated: CAWSNRGYTEAFF.

CDR3: CASSIGPGQGSGYTF. DNA of the CDR3: TGTGCCAGTAGTATAGGCCCGGGACAGGGAAGCGGCTACACCTTC. The chain employs TRBV19 and TRBJ1-2, with 9 positions matching TRBD1. The V segment lost 1 base and the J segment 8 bases; nucleotides outside the gene matches: 8. CDR3 length equals 15 residues. Germline CDR1 is LNHDA and CDR2 is SQIVND (reference sequence).

The chain links TRBV19 to TRBJ2-7; TRBD2 is a possible D gene (6 bases). Trimming left V 7 bases short and J 4 bases short, with 20 bases between. The V gene's germline CDR1 is LNHDA and CDR2 SQIVND (reference sequence). The CDR3 runs 15 residues. The CDR3 region is CASIRPGGDNYEQYF. For the CDR3, the DNA is TGTGCCAGTATCCGACCTGGCGGGGATAATTACGAGCAGTACTTC.

This rearrangement joins TRBV7-9 to TRBJ2-2; either TRBD1 or TRBD2 may supply D (5 bases each). V gave up 0 bases and J gave up 2 bases, with 7 bases separating them. This CDR3 region has 15 residues. The germline CDR1 and CDR2 sequences are SEHNR and FQNEAQ (reference sequence). In DNA, the CDR3 is TGTGCCAGCAGCTTAGCTGGGACCAACACCGGGGAGCTGTTTTTT. This encodes CASSLAGTNTGELFF.

The J gene is TRBJ2-1, the V gene TRBV10-2, with D possibly being TRBD2 (7 bases). CDR3 length: 16 residues. Deletions cut 4 bases from V and 7 bases from J, with 20 bases between. CDR1 and CDR2 (germline): WSHSY, SAAADI. The CDR3 protein is CASSGDGGGRLNEQFF. As DNA, the CDR3 is TGCGCCAGCAGTGGGGATGGGGGGGGCCGTTTGAATGAGCAGTTCTTC.

CDR3: CASSEGSLGGSNQPQHF. The CDR3 DNA sequence: TGTGCCAGCAGTGAAGGGTCCTTAGGGGGTAGCAATCAGCCCCAGCATTTT. This rearrangement joins TRBV2 to TRBJ1-5; possibly TRBD1 for D (6 bases). In germline, CDR1 is SNHLY, CDR2 FYNNEI. This CDR3 has 17 amino acids. Trimming took 1 base from V and 0 from J, leaving 13 bases between them.

V gene TRBV11-1 combines with J gene TRBJ2-7; tentative D call: TRBD1 (5 bases). The CDR3 contains 15 residues. Trimming left V 1 base short and J 2 bases short, with 12 bases between. Germline CDR1 reads SGHAT; CDR2 reads FQDESV (reference sequence). The CDR3 region has the DNA TGTGCCAGCAGCTTAGAGCAGGACACGACCTACGAGCAGTACTTC. Amino acids: CASSLEQDTTYEQYF. Full variable domain (remainder filled in from reference TRBV11-1 and TRBJ2-7): EAEVAQSPRYKITEKSQAVAFWCDPISGHATLYWYRQILGQGPELLVQFQDESVVDDSQLPKDRFSAERLKGVDSTLKIQPAELGDSAMYLCASSLEQDTTYEQYFGPGTRLTVT.

The chain combines TRBV4-2 with TRBJ2-6; tentatively, D is TRBD1 or TRBD2 (7 bases each). The germline CDR1 and CDR2 sequences are LGHNA and YNFKEQ. This CDR3 spans 17 amino acids. V was cut by 7 bases and J by 0 bases, with 16 bases left in between. This CDR3 is CASTRQGGSSGANVLTF. The CDR3 region has the DNA TGTGCCAGCACCCGACAGGGAGGGTCCTCTGGGGCCAACGTCCTGACTTTC.

V is TRBV18 and J is TRBJ1-5; 7 bases are a match to TRBD1. The CDR3 consists of 17 residues. Trimming cost V 3 bases and J 0 bases; bases outside gene matches: 8. Germline loops: CDR1 KGHSH, CDR2 LQKENI. As DNA, the CDR3 is TGTGCCAGCTCACCGCGGCCGACAGGGCATAGCAATCAGCCCCAGCATTTT. It specifies CASSPRPTGHSNQPQHF.

The chain combines TRBV4-2 with TRBJ2-3; TRBD2 aligns across 8 bases. Trimming took 0 bases from V and 4 from J; bases not matched to a gene: 6. This CDR3 region has 16 residues. In germline, CDR1 is LGHNA, CDR2 YNFKEQ. The CDR3 sequence: CASSQERGVFSDTQYF. The CDR3 DNA sequence: TGTGCCAGCAGCCAAGAGCGGGGGGTGTTCTCAGATACGCAGTATTTT.

This chain uses TRBV5-1 with TRBJ2-1; maybe TRBD2 (5 bases). The CDR3 is 17 residues long. Germline V lookup: CDR1 SGHRS, CDR2 YFSETQ. V lost 0 bases and J 4 bases, leaving 17 bases between the germline ends. The CDR3 is CASSLAGVSVIYNEQFF. The CDR3 bases are TGCGCCAGCAGCTTGGCCGGGGTTAGTGTAATATACAATGAGCAGTTCTTC.